This T cell receptor beta chain was sequenced in a study of blood T cell repertoires in COVID-19. About the study: The samples span acute and convalescent COVID-19 from the United States, Italy and Spain.

In its sample, this clone was seen once. Original methodology: Estimation of nucleated cell counts relied on the amplification of reference gene primers. The data were produced by immunoSEQ multiplex PCR, yet TCRdb's version contains in-frame clones alone and is incomplete. Clone size and the V and J calls come from that table; the DNA yielded D and trimming. The repertoire holds 150,000 to 200,000 clones, 70% to 90% seen once, with over 9.5% in the top ten. V was pared by 2 bases and J by 0 bases, with 7 bases between. Looked up from germline, CDR1 is SGHVS and CDR2 is FQNEAQ. The CDR3 runs 15 residues.

The sequenced sample consisted of peripheral blood. This TCR derives from a woman in her sixties with COVID-19, enrolled during active disease. The chain carries TRBV7-8 and TRBJ1-4; D is unclear. CDR3 loop: CASSLFRTTNEKLFF. The CDR3 nucleotides read TGTGCCAGCAGCTTATTCAGAACAACTAATGAAAAACTGTTTTTT.